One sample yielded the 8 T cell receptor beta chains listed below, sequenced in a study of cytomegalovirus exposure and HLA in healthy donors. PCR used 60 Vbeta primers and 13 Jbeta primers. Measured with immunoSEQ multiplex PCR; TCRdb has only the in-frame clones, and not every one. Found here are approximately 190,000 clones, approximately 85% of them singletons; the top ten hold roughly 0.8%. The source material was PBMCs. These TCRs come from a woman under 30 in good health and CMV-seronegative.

The CDR3 protein is CASTAPGQGYNQPQHF. The CDR3 nucleotides are TGTGCCAGTACAGCCCCCGGACAGGGCTACAATCAGCCCCAGCATTTT. The gene calls are TRBV19 and TRBJ1-5; the match to TRBD1 covers 8 bases. The junction had 11 bases not matched to a gene; V was cut back by 7 bases and J by 3 bases. The CDR3 totals 16 residues. Looked up from germline, CDR1 is LNHDA and CDR2 is SQIVND (reference sequence).

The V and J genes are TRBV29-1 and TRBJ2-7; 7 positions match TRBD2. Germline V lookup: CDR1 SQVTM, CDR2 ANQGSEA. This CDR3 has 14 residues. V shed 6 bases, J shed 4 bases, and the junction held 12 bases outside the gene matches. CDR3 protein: CSVRSQAGTYEQYF. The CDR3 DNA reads TGCAGCGTCCGATCCCAAGCGGGAACTTACGAGCAGTACTTC.

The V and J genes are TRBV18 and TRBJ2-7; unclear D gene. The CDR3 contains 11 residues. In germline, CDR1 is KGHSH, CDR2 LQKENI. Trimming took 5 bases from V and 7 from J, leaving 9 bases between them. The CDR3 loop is CASSSQEEQYF. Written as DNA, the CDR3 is TGTGCCAGCTCATCCCAGGAAGAGCAGTACTTC.

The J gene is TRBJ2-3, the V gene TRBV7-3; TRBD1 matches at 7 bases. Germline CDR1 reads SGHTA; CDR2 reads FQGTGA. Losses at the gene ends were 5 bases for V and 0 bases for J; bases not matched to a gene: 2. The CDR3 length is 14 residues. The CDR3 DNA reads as TGTGCCAGCAGCCGGGACAGCAGCACAGATACGCAGTATTTT. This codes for CASSRDSSTDTQYF.

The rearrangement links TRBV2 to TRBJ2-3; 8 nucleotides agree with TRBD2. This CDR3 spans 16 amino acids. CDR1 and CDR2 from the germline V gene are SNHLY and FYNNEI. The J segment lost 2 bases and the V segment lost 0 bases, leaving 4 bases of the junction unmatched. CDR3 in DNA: TGTGCCAGCAGTGAAGCGAGCGGGGGAAACACAGATACGCAGTATTTT. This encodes CASSEASGGNTDTQYF.

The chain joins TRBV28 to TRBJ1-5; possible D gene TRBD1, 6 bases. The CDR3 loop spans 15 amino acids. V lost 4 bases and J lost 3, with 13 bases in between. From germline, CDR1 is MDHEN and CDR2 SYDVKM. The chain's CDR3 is CASSSRGSDNQPQHF. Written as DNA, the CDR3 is TGTGCCAGCAGTTCTAGGGGGTCGGACAATCAGCCCCAGCATTTT.

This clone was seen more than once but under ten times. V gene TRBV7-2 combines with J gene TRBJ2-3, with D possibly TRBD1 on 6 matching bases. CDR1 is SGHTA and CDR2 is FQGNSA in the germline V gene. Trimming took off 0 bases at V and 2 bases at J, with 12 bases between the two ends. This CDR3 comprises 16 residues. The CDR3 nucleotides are TGTGCCAGCAGCTTAGCTCTGGGGACAAACACAGATACGCAGTATTTT. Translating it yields CASSLALGTNTDTQYF. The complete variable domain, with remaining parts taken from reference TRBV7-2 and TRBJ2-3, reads GAGVSQSPSNKVTEKGKDVELRCDPISGHTALYWYRQSLGQGLEFLIYFQGNSAPDKSGLPSDRFSAERTGGSVSTLTIQRTQQEDSAVYLCASSLALGTNTDTQYFGPGTRLTVL.

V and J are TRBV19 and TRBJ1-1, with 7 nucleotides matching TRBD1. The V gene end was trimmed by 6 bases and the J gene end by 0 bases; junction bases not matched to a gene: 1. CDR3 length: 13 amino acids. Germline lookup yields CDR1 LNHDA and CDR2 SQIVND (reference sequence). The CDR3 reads CASRDRMNTEAFF. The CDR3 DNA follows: TGTGCCAGTAGGGACAGGATGAACACTGAAGCTTTCTTT.